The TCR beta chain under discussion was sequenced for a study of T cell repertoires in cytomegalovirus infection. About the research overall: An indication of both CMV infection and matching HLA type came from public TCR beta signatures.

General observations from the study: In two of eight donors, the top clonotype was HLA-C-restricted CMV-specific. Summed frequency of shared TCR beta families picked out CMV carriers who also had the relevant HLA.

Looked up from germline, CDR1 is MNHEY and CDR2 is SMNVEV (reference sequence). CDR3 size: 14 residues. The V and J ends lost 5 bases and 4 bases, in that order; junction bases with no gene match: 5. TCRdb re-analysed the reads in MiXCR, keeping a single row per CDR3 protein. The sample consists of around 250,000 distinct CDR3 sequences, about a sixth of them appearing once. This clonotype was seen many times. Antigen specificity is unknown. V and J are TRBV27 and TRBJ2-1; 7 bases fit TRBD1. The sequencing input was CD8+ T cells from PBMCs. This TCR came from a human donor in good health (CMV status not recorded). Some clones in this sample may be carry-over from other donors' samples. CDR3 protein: CASSTGDAYNEQFF. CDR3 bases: TGTGCCAGCAGTACAGGGGACGCTTACAATGAGCAGTTCTTC.